This T cell receptor (beta chain) was recovered during a study of PD-1 blockade in classical Hodgkin lymphoma. Sequencing used immunoSEQ multiplex PCR; TCRdb keeps in-frame clones, though not all of them. The data hold about 63,000 clones, with more than 75% observed a single time. V dropped 3 bases and J dropped 6 bases, with 18 bases sitting between them. The V gene's germline CDR1 is ENHRY and CDR2 SYGVKD. This CDR3 has 16 residues. Relapses following autologous stem cell transplantation were seen in all patients, with brentuximab vedotin exposure varying. The specimen was peripheral blood mononuclear cells (PBMCs), collected before the second cycle of nivolumab. This chain uses TRBV10-3 with TRBJ1-5, with a weak D call TRBD1 (5 bases). The sequence came from a human donor with classical Hodgkin lymphoma. The CDR3 sequence is CAISERGIEGIQPQHF. The CDR3, as DNA: TGTGCCATCAGTGAAAGAGGGATAGAGGGGATTCAGCCCCAGCATTTT.